These T cell receptor beta chains were read from a single sample in a study of blood T cell repertoires in COVID-19. Here immunoSEQ multiplex PCR was the method, and the copy in TCRdb shows in-frame clones only, minus some. The sample includes about 55,000 clones, around 90% of them seen just once. What was sequenced was peripheral blood. The source is a man aged 50 to 60 with active COVID-19. Both conserved end residues are part of each CDR3. The D gene is left open where the match is weak. Only some rows state a clone size, as once, few, many or a class for expanded clones.

D gene	V gene	J gene	clone size	CDR3 protein	CDR3 DNA
-	TRBV7-9	TRBJ2-1	-	CASPLTGELGNEQFF	TGTGCCAGCCCCCTTACGGGAGAATTAGGCAATGAGCAGTTCTTC
TRBD2	TRBV6-5	TRBJ2-1	-	CASSQTSGGSGEQFF	TGTGCCAGCAGCCAAACTAGCGGGGGTTCAGGGGAGCAGTTCTTC
-	TRBV20-1	TRBJ2-5	-	CSASGKPLKETQYF	TGCAGTGCTAGTGGCAAGCCGCTTAAAGAGACCCAGTACTTC
TRBD2	TRBV6-1	TRBJ2-7	-	CASSEISGSSYEQYF	TGTGCCAGCAGTGAAATTAGCGGGAGCTCCTACGAGCAGTACTTC
-	TRBV6-5	TRBJ1-1	-	CASSPPRGTEAFF	TGTGCCAGCAGCCCGCCCAGGGGAACTGAAGCTTTCTTT
-	TRBV5-6	TRBJ1-6	-	CASSLSLRDSPLHF	TGTGCCAGCAGCTTGAGTCTACGGGATTCACCCCTCCACTTT
-	TRBV3-1/TRBV3-2	TRBJ2-5	-	CASRAGSARTQYF	TGTGCCAGCAGGGCTGGGTCTGCTAGGACCCAGTACTTC
TRBD1	TRBV7-2	TRBJ2-5	-	CASSLTGVAQETQYF	TGTGCCAGCAGCTTAACAGGGGTGGCACAGGAGACCCAGTACTTC
-	TRBV25-1	TRBJ1-2	-	CASRSTGGYTF	TGTGCCAGCAGATCAACGGGAGGCTACACCTTC
-	TRBV6-2/TRBV6-3	TRBJ1-5	once	CASSYSPGANQPQHF	TGTGCCAGCAGTTACTCCCCAGGGGCTAATCAGCCCCAGCATTTT
-	TRBV6-5	TRBJ1-6	-	CASTPGNSNSPLHF	TGTGCCAGCACCCCCGGGAACAGTAATTCACCCCTCCACTTT
TRBD2	TRBV7-2	TRBJ2-2	-	CASSLLAGGSNTGELFF	TGTGCCAGCAGCTTACTAGCGGGAGGGTCGAACACCGGGGAGCTGTTTTTT
TRBD1	TRBV6-6	TRBJ2-7	-	CASSRRQGAYEQYF	TGTGCCAGCAGTCGACGACAGGGGGCATACGAGCAGTACTTC
TRBD1	TRBV29-1	TRBJ1-5	-	CSVVTGVGQPQHF	TGCAGCGTTGTTACAGGGGTCGGTCAGCCCCAGCATTTT
TRBD1	TRBV7-8	TRBJ2-7	-	CASSLGTGVSEQYF	TGTGCCAGCAGCTTAGGGACAGGGGTCAGCGAGCAGTACTTC
-	TRBV7-7	TRBJ2-1	-	CASSLYLYNEQFF	TGTGCCAGCAGCTTATATCTGTACAATGAGCAGTTCTTC